Listed here is a single T cell receptor beta chain. Its antigen is currently unknown. The entry originates in a study of vaccination effects on CD4 cells after COVID-19. Researchers isolated CD4+ T cells once 9 to 11 days of culture had elapsed. Either the BNT162b2 or mRNA-1273 vaccine was given to participants in two doses. The V gene's germline CDR1 is SGHNT and CDR2 YYREEE (reference sequence). V lost 5 bases, J lost 5 bases, and 6 bases stayed unmatched. The CDR3 totals 14 residues. Generated by immunoSEQ multiplex PCR, the TCRdb table keeps only in-frame clones and is missing some. Of 66,000 or so clones listed, roughly 80% were seen once; the top ten hold under 2.5%.

The receptor's source is a human donor who received a COVID-19 vaccine. Source: CD4+ T cells from PBMCs cultured without peptide, taken after COVID-19 vaccination. The rearrangement uses TRBV5-4 and TRBJ1-2; 10 nucleotides match TRBD1. CDR3: CASSSPGQGYGYTF. CDR3 coding DNA: TGTGCCAGCAGTTCTCCGGGACAGGGGTATGGCTACACCTTC.